The clone carrying this TCR beta chain came up many times. This sample stems from a study of T cells in Graves' hyperthyroidism and ophthalmopathy. The investigators amplified TCR beta CDR3 regions from RNA transcripts. A first-round RT-PCR of the TCR CDR3 used the HTBI primer set. TCRdb independently ran MiXCR on the multiplex PCR reads; one entry per CDR3 protein. In the table there are some 600,000 distinct CDR3 sequences, roughly 14% of which are singletons. The germline gives CDR1 KGHSH, CDR2 LQKENI. Unmatched junction bases numbered 5, after V lost 3 bases and J lost 4 bases. This CDR3 has 15 residues.

The sequenced sample consisted of blood. This clonotype was obtained from a woman in her twenties or thirties with Graves' hyperthyroidism that later progressed to Graves' ophthalmopathy. The chain employs TRBV18 and TRBJ2-7, with 11 bases matching TRBD1. CDR3 DNA sequence: TGTGCCAGCTCACCCCAGGACAGGGGGCTGTACGAGCAGTACTTC. Amino acid sequence: CASSPQDRGLYEQYF.